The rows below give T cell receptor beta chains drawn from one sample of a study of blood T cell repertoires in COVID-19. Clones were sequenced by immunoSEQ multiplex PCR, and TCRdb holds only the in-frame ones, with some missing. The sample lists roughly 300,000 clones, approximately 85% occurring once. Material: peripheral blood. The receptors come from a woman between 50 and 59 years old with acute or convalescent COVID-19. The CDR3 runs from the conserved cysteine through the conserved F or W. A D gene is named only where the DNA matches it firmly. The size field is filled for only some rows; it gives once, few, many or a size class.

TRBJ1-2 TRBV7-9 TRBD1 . TGTGCCAGCAGCCGACTCGGACAGGGGGATGGCTACACCTTC CASSRLGQGDGYTF
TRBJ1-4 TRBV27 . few TGTGCCAGCAGTTTATTAGAGAATGAAAAACTGTTTTTT CASSLLENEKLFF
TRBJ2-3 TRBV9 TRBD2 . TGTGCCAGCAGCACCTGGACTAGCGATACGCAGTATTTT CASSTWTSDTQYF
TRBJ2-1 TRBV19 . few TGTGCCAGTAGACAGGGAGTCGTAGTAAATGAGCAGTTCTTC CASRQGVVVNEQFF
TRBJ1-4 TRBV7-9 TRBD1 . TGTGCCAGCAGTAAGGACAGGGGAAATGAAAAACTGTTTTTT CASSKDRGNEKLFF
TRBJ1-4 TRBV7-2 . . TGTGCCAGCAGCTTACGGTTAACTAATGAAAAACTGTTTTTT CASSLRLTNEKLFF
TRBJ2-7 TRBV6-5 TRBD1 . TGTGCCAGCAGTTACGGCCAGGGGGCCTACGAGCAGTACTTC CASSYGQGAYEQYF
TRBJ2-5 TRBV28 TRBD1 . TGTGCCAGCAGTACGCCCGTCAGGGGGCGCCGGGAGACCCAGTACTTC CASSTPVRGRRETQYF
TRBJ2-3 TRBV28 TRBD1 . TGTGCCAGCAGTTTCCAGGACAGGGCGCAGTATTTT CASSFQDRAQYF
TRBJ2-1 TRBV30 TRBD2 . TGTGCCTGGCGGGAAGGGAGGGATTATGAGCAGTTCTTC CAWREGRDYEQFF
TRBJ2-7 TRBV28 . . TGTGCCAGCAGTCCCCTCGCCTACGAGCAGTACTTC CASSPLAYEQYF
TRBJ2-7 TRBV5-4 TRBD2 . TGTGCCAGCAGCTATGGGACTAGCGGTAGGTACGAGCAGTACTTC CASSYGTSGRYEQYF
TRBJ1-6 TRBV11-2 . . TGTGCCAGCAGAAGGGGACTGCAAGGGTCACCCCTCCACTTT CASRRGLQGSPLHF
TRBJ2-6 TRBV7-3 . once TGTGCCAGCAGCCGGGCTGGGGCCAACGTCCTGACTTTC CASSRAGANVLTF
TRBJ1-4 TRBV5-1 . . TGCGCCAGCAAGGTCGGACAGTCTAATGAAAAACTGTTTTTT CASKVGQSNEKLFF
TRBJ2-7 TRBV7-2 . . TGTGCCAGCAGCTTAGCAGACATCTCCTACGAGCAGTACTTC CASSLADISYEQYF
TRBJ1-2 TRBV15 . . TGTGCCACCAGCGCATCAGGGTACTATGGCTACACCTTC CATSASGYYGYTF
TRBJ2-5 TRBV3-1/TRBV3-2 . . TGTGCCAGCAGCCTAACCCGAGGAGGGTGGGGGGAGACCCAGTACTTC CASSLTRGGWGETQYF
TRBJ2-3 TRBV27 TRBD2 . TGTGCCAGCAGTTTGAGGCTAGCGGGAGCCACAGATACGCAGTATTTT CASSLRLAGATDTQYF
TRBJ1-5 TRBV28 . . TGTGCCAGCAGTTTCCCCCCTCGGACAGTTTCTCATAGCAATCAGCCCCAGCATTTT CASSFPPRTVSHSNQPQHF
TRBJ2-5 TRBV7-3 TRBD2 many TGTGCCAGCAGCCCATCCGGGGGGGAAGAGACCCAGTACTTC CASSPSGGEETQYF
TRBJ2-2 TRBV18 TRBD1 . TGTGCCAGCTCACCACAGGGGGCAAGCACCGGGGAGCTGTTTTTT CASSPQGASTGELFF
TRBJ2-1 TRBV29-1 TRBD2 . TGCAGCGCTACCGGGGGGGGTATCTACAATGAGCAGTTCTTC CSATGGGIYNEQFF
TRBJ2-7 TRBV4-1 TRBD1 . TGCGCCAGCAGCCAAGGGGACAGACAAATCTACGAGCAGTACTTC CASSQGDRQIYEQYF
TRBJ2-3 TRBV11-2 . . TGTGCCAGCAGCCCTACCGGCGAGGGGGAGTATTTT CASSPTGEGEYF
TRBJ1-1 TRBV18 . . TGTGCCAGCTCACCACCCCGCAGCGGCGGAAAGAACACTGAAGCTTTCTTT CASSPPRSGGKNTEAFF
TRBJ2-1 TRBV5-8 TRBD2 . TGTGCCAGCAGCTCGTTGACTAGCCTCTCTTTTTACAATGAGCAGTTCTTC CASSSLTSLSFYNEQFF
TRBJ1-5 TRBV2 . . TGTGCCAGCAGGGAAACAAATCAGCCCCAGCATTTT CASRETNQPQHF
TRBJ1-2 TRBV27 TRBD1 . TGTGCCAGCAGTCCCGGGACAGGAGTTAACTATGGCTACACCTTC CASSPGTGVNYGYTF
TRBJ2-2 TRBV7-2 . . TGTGCCAGCAGCTGGGGCACGGTGACCGGGGAGCTGTTTTTT CASSWGTVTGELFF
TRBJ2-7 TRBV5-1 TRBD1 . TGCGCCAGCAGGGGACAGGACACCTACGAGCAGTACTTC CASRGQDTYEQYF
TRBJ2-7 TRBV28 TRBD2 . TGTGCCAGCAGTTTATCGGCACGGGAGGCAGCCTACGAGCAGTACTTC CASSLSAREAAYEQYF
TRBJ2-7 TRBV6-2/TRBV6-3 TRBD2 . TGTGCCAGCAGTTACAACTCCGTCAAGCGGGGGACCTACGAGCAGTACTTC CASSYNSVKRGTYEQYF
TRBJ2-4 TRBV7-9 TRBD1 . TGTGCCAGCCGAACTTCGGGACAGGGGGCGGACATTCAGTACTTC CASRTSGQGADIQYF
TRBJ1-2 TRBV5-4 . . TGTGCCAGCAGCTTGTATAGTTGGGGGGACCACTATGGCTACACCTTC CASSLYSWGDHYGYTF
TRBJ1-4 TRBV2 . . TGTGCCAGCGGCACCAGGCCCGCAACTAATGAAAAACTGTTTTTT CASGTRPATNEKLFF
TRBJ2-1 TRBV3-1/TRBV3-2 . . TGTGCCAGCAGCCAGGGGCCTGGGGATGAGCAGTTCTTC CASSQGPGDEQFF
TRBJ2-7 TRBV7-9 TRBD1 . TGTGCCAGCAGACCGACAGGGGGCCGGTACGAGCAGTACTTC CASRPTGGRYEQYF
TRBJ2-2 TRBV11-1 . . TGTGCCAGCAGCTTACTGCGGCGTTCCGGGGAGCTGTTTTTT CASSLLRRSGELFF
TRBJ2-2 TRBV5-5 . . TGTGCCAGCAGCGGCAGGGGCGGGAACACCGGGGAGCTGTTTTTT CASSGRGGNTGELFF
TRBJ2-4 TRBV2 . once TGTGCCAGCAGTGAAACAGGGTATGGCATTCAGTACTTC CASSETGYGIQYF
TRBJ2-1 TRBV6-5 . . TGTGCCAGCAGAGCGGCGGGTCTAGGGGGTGAGCAGTTCTTC CASRAAGLGGEQFF
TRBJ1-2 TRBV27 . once TGTGCCAGCAGTTTAAAAAATCCCACACGGATTTGGGCTGGCTACACCTTC CASSLKNPTRIWAGYTF
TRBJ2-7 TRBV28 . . TGTGCCAGCAGGACAGCCCCCTCCTACGAGCAGTACTTC CASRTAPSYEQYF
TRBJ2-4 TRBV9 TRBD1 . TGTGCCAGCAGCGACCCCCGGGACAGGGGTCATAACATTCAGTACTTC CASSDPRDRGHNIQYF
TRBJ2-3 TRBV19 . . TGTGCCAGTAGTGTTACTACGTACACAGATACGCAGTATTTT CASSVTTYTDTQYF
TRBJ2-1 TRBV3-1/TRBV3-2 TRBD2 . TGTGCCAGTAGTCGACGGGAGGGGCGCGATGAGCAGTTCTTC CASSRREGRDEQFF
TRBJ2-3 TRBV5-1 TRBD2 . TGCGCCAGCCGCAGACTAGCGGCTAGCACAGATACGCAGTATTTT CASRRLAASTDTQYF
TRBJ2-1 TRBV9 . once TGTGCCAGCAGCAATGGGACAATCAATGAGCAGTTCTTC CASSNGTINEQFF
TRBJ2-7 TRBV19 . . TGTGCCAGTAGACCAGCAGGGCGCTCCTACGAGCAGTACTTC CASRPAGRSYEQYF
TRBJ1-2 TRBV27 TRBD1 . TGTGCCAGCAGTTTAAAGACAGGGATGGGCTATGGCTACACCTTC CASSLKTGMGYGYTF
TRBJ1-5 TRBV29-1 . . TGCAGCGTTAGGGGGAGCCTTAGCAATCAGCCCCAGCATTTT CSVRGSLSNQPQHF
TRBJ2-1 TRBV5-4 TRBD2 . TGTGCCAGCAGCTTGGGTAGCGGGAGGGCTTACAATGAGCAGTTCTTC CASSLGSGRAYNEQFF